Following are 21 T cell receptor beta chains from one sample sequenced in a study of T cell responses to AZD1222 COVID-19 vaccine. Clones were sequenced by immunoSEQ multiplex PCR, and TCRdb holds only the in-frame ones, with some missing. The sample holds about 100,000 clones, approximately 89% seen once. The sequences come from peripheral blood, collected 28 days after the second AZD1222 dose. Every receptor here comes from an adult who received the AZD1222 COVID-19 vaccine.

The chain links TRBV18 to TRBJ1-6; D is undetermined. The CDR3 covers 14 residues. Germline CDR1 KGHSH, CDR2 LQKENI. Trimming removed 1 base from V and 8 bases from J, with 9 bases in between. The CDR3 DNA is TGTGCCAGCTCACCACAGGGAGCGGATTCACCCCTCCACTTT. As protein: CASSPQGADSPLHF.

The V call is TRBV2, the J call TRBJ1-2, with D hard to call. Trimming removed 8 bases at V and 3 bases at J, with 25 bases between. The CDR3 covers 17 residues. Germline V gene data show CDR1 as SNHLY and CDR2 as FYNNEI. The CDR3 loop is CASPPRSVRVGDYGYTF. CDR3 nucleotide sequence: TGTGCCAGCCCCCCGAGGAGTGTGCGAGTGGGAGACTATGGCTACACCTTC.

This chain's CDR3 is CASRRGQPSNQPQHF. As DNA, the CDR3 is TGTGCCAGCAGACGGGGACAGCCCTCCAATCAGCCCCAGCATTTT. The chain has TRBV7-3 and TRBJ1-5, with 7 positions matching TRBD1. J was trimmed by 3 bases and V by 6 bases; bases with no gene match: 8. Germline lookup yields CDR1 SGHTA and CDR2 FQGTGA. This CDR3 spans 15 amino acids.

Details on this clone: One end of the junction does not line up with germline, which may come from a read error. The chain combines TRBV7-7 with TRBJ2-1; TRBD2 agrees at 11 bases. The CDR3 runs to 15 residues. CDR1 SSHAT and CDR2 FNYEAQ come from the germline V gene (reference sequence). The CDR3 sequence: CASSPGLAAYNEQFF. The CDR3 DNA reads as TGTGCTAGCAGCCCGGGACTAGCGGCCTACAATGAGCAGTTCTTC. Filled out from reference TRBV7-7 and TRBJ2-1, the complete variable domain reads GAGVSQSPRYKVTKRGQDVTLRCDPISSHATLYWYQQALGQGPEFLTYFNYEAQPDKSGLPSDRFSAERPEGSISTLTIQRTEQRDSAMYRCASSPGLAAYNEQFFGPGTRLTVL.

The count of this clone is one. J is TRBJ1-2 and V is TRBV7-8; weak D call: TRBD1 (6 bases). The CDR3 is made up of 14 amino acids. V shed 3 bases and J shed 4 bases, with 12 bases lying between them. Germline CDR1 is SGHVS and CDR2 is FQNEAQ. DNA for the CDR3: TGTGCCAGCAGCTTGCAGGGGACCAGCTATGGCTACACCTTC. It encodes CASSLQGTSYGYTF. Complete variable domain (other parts from reference TRBV7-8 and TRBJ1-2): GAGVSQSPRYKVAKRGQDVALRCDPISGHVSLFWYQQALGQGPEFLTYFQNEAQLDKSGLPSDRFFAERPEGSVSTLKIQRTQQEDSAVYLCASSLQGTSYGYTFGSGTRLTVV.

This clone was seen only once. This chain connects TRBV9 to TRBJ2-1; 7 positions agree with TRBD2. With V trimmed by 2 bases and J by 1 base, 3 bases remained unmatched. Looked up from germline, CDR1 is SGDLS and CDR2 is YYNGEE. The CDR3 covers 15 residues. CDR3 region: CASSVGTTSYNEQFF. The DNA of the CDR3 is TGTGCCAGCAGCGTGGGGACTACGTCCTACAATGAGCAGTTCTTC.

This chain links TRBV5-4 with TRBJ2-1; no reliable D call. This CDR3 has 15 residues. Germline V lookup: CDR1 SGHNT, CDR2 YYREEE (reference sequence). V was cut by 3 bases and J by 6 bases, with 16 bases left in between. The CDR3 protein is CASSSDPSRPNEQFF. The CDR3 coding sequence is TGTGCCAGCAGCTCGGACCCCTCAAGGCCCAATGAGCAGTTCTTC.

CDR3 loop: CASSPARGGADTQYF. CDR3 nucleotides: TGTGCCAGCAGCCCCGCCCGAGGGGGCGCGGATACGCAGTATTTT. The J gene is TRBJ2-3, the V gene TRBV11-2; 7 bases align to TRBD1. Germline-derived CDR1 and CDR2 are SGHAT and FQNNGV. This CDR3 spans 15 amino acids. The V and J ends lost 5 bases and 6 bases, in that order; junction bases with no gene match: 11.

The genes are TRBV28 and TRBJ1-4, with D maybe TRBD1 (5 bases). This CDR3 has 14 residues. Looked up from germline, CDR1 is MDHEN and CDR2 is SYDVKM. V lost 3 bases to trimming and J lost 5 bases, with 10 bases between them. For the CDR3, the DNA is TGTGCCAGCAGTTTGGGGGGGAGGAATGAAAAACTGTTTTTT. Protein sequence: CASSLGGRNEKLFF.

Here the CDR3 reads CASSRRGGRTDTQYF. CDR3 nucleotide sequence: TGCGCCAGCAGTCGCAGGGGCGGGAGGACAGATACGCAGTATTTT. The chain joins TRBV23-1 to TRBJ2-3, with 8 bases aligning to TRBD2. TRBV23-1 is sorted into the ORF group, with uncertain function. V was pared by 4 bases and J by 3 bases, with 6 bases of the junction left unmatched. This CDR3 has 15 amino acids.

The V and J genes are TRBV29-1 and TRBJ1-2, with 11 bases aligning to TRBD1. The germline CDR1 and CDR2 sequences are SQVTM and ANQGSEA. The CDR3 is 12 amino acids. Trimming at V came to 8 bases and at J to 6 bases, leaving 5 bases not matched to a gene. The chain's CDR3 is CSSLDRGHGYTF. In DNA form, the CDR3 reads TGCAGCTCATTGGACAGGGGGCATGGCTACACCTTC.

Worth noting for this clone: The identical CDR3 is also encoded by other nucleotide sequences in the sample. The chain joins TRBV2 to TRBJ2-1; D remains unclear. The CDR3 is 11 amino acids. V was shortened by 3 bases and J by 3 bases, with 0 bases between the two germline ends. CDR1 is SNHLY, CDR2 FYNNEI, per germline. In DNA form, the CDR3 reads TGTGCCAGCAGTGACTACAATGAGCAGTTCTTC. This translates into CASSDYNEQFF.

This rearrangement joins TRBV9 to TRBJ2-3; D is unclear. The CDR3 has 12 amino acids. Trimming left V 6 bases short and J 8 bases short, with 13 bases between. CDR1 and CDR2 from the germline V gene are SGDLS and YYNGEE. CDR3 amino acids: CASTLDETTQYF. CDR3 coding DNA: TGTGCCAGCACCTTGGACGAGACTACGCAGTATTTT.

The V and J genes are TRBV28 and TRBJ2-7; D not resolved. This CDR3 is 11 amino acids long. CDR1 and CDR2 from the germline V gene are MDHEN and SYDVKM. V was cut by 4 bases and J by 7 bases, with 8 bases left in between. CDR3 nucleotides: TGTGCCAGCAGTTCTATCGAGGAGCAGTACTTC. Protein product: CASSSIEEQYF.

The J gene is TRBJ2-4, the V gene TRBV10-3, with D perhaps given as TRBD1 or TRBD2 (5 bases each). The CDR3 runs to 14 residues. Per the germline V gene, CDR1 is ENHRY and CDR2 is SYGVKD. V was pared by 4 bases and J by 0 bases, with 7 bases between. The CDR3 loop reads CAISGDVAKNIQYF. The DNA for the CDR3 is TGTGCCATCAGTGGGGACGTAGCCAAAAACATTCAGTACTTC.

This sequence joins TRBV6-4 and TRBJ2-2; unclear D gene. Germline CDR1 reads MRHNA; CDR2 reads SNTAGT. The V gene lost 0 bases and the J gene lost 5 bases, with 13 bases spanning the gap. This CDR3 has 16 residues. CDR3 sequence (DNA): TGTGCCAGCAGTGACTCGAATCTAGGCTCGACCGGGGAGCTGTTTTTT. Its translation is CASSDSNLGSTGELFF.

Concerning this clone itself: The junction departs from germline at one end; a sequencing error may be responsible. The chain combines TRBV7-7 with TRBJ2-2; 8 nucleotides match TRBD2. In germline, CDR1 is SSHAT, CDR2 FNYEAQ (reference sequence). This CDR3 comprises 16 residues. The CDR3 coding sequence is TGTGCTAGCAGCCACGGGATAGCGGGAAGCGCCGGGGAGCTGTTTTTT. Protein: CASSHGIAGSAGELFF.

Only one count was recorded for this clone. The chain combines TRBV27 with TRBJ1-4; no clear D gene. CDR3 length: 13 residues. V shed 8 bases and J shed 4 bases, with 11 bases lying between them. Germline V gene lookup returns CDR1 MNHEY and CDR2 SMNVEV (reference sequence). CDR3 sequence: CASRYNLNEKLFF. The CDR3 DNA reads TGTGCCAGCCGTTACAACCTTAATGAAAAACTGTTTTTT. The full variable domain, rest sourced from reference TRBV27 and TRBJ1-4, is EAQVTQNPRYLITVTGKKLTVTCSQNMNHEYMSWYRQDPGLGLRQIYYSMNVEVTDKGDVPEGYKVSRKEKRNFPLILESPSPNQTSLYFCASRYNLNEKLFFGSGTQLSVL.

V is TRBV9 and J is TRBJ2-3; 10 nucleotides agree with TRBD1. With 4 bases clipped from V and 3 bases from J, the junction kept 5 bases outside the gene matches. Germline V gene lookup returns CDR1 SGDLS and CDR2 YYNGEE. This CDR3 comprises 15 residues. The DNA of the CDR3 is TGTGCCAGCAGCCGCGGGACAGGGGAAACAGATACGCAGTATTTT. It is translated as CASSRGTGETDTQYF.

J is TRBJ2-3 and V is TRBV28; no clear D. V gave up 7 bases and J gave up 0 bases, with 5 bases separating them. The CDR3 runs to 12 residues. Germline V lookup: CDR1 MDHEN, CDR2 SYDVKM. The CDR3 coding sequence is TGTGCCAGCAAAACGAGCACAGATACGCAGTATTTT. Its protein is CASKTSTDTQYF.

In DNA, the CDR3 is TGTGCCAGCAGCCAAGATTTGGACAGGGGATACAATGAGCAGTTCTTC. Protein: CASSQDLDRGYNEQFF. This chain uses TRBV3-1 (or the pseudogene TRBV3-2) with TRBJ2-1; TRBD1 agrees at 9 bases. The germline gives CDR1 LGHDT, CDR2 YNNKEL (reference sequence). This CDR3 is 16 amino acids long. V lost 0 bases and J lost 4; bases outside the gene matches: 4.